Listed below are T cell receptor beta chains from one sample, sequenced in a study of cytomegalovirus exposure and HLA in healthy donors. The protocol was immunoSEQ multiplex PCR, while the TCRdb copy is restricted to in-frame clones and leaves out a portion. The table shows roughly 100,000 clones, with about three quarters occurring only once. Sequencing input: PBMCs. These TCRs come from a middle-aged woman in good health and CMV-seropositive. The CDR3 runs from the conserved cysteine through the conserved F or W. D genes are given only for firm matches. Size is omitted from some rows. Given values are once, few, many or a class for expanded clones.

>TRBD2|TRBV19|12|NA|TRBJ2-7
TGTGCCAGTAGCGGGACTACCTACGAGCAGTACTTC
CASSGTTYEQYF
>TRBD1|TRBV5-4|15|NA|TRBJ1-2
TGTGCCAGCAGTCACCGGGACAGACTGTCGGGTGGCTACACCTTC
CASSHRDRLSGGYTF
>NA|TRBV5-1|15|NA|TRBJ2-2
TGCGCCAGCAGCTTTCTTCCAGGTCTCACCGGGGAGCTGTTTTTT
CASSFLPGLTGELFF
>TRBD1|TRBV7-2|14|NA|TRBJ1-4
TGTGCCAGCAGCCCGGGACAGGGGAGGGAAAAACTGTTTTTT
CASSPGQGREKLFF
>NA|TRBV7-2|13|NA|TRBJ1-1
TGTGCCAGCAGCCGGACTACGAACACTGAAGCTTTCTTT
CASSRTTNTEAFF
>NA|TRBV18|14|NA|TRBJ2-1
TGTGCCAGCTCACCTCCTAGCGTGAGGGATGAGCAGTTCTTC
CASSPPSVRDEQFF
>TRBD2|TRBV15|13|NA|TRBJ2-2
TGTGCCACCAGCAGGGGAGGGACCGGGGAGCTGTTTTTT
CATSRGGTGELFF
>NA|TRBV18|19|NA|TRBJ1-6
TGTGCCAGCTCACCCGGAGACCAGGGTCGAGTGTCCTATAATTCACCCCTCCACTTT
CASSPGDQGRVSYNSPLHF
>NA|TRBV4-2|18|NA|TRBJ2-2
TGTGCCAGCAGCCAAGCCGTGGGCTCCCTAAGAGGGACCGGGGAGCTGTTTTTT
CASSQAVGSLRGTGELFF
>NA|TRBV7-9|14|NA|TRBJ1-1
TGTGCCAGCAGCTTAGATTTCTTGAACACTGAAGCTTTCTTT
CASSLDFLNTEAFF
>NA|TRBV2|13|once|TRBJ2-7
TGTGCCAGCAGTGAACCCGGGATCTACGAGCAGTACTTC
CASSEPGIYEQYF
>NA|TRBV5-1|16|few|TRBJ1-4
TGCGCCAGCAGCTTGGGCCTTGGAGCAACTAATGAAAAACTGTTTTTT
CASSLGLGATNEKLFF
>NA|TRBV25-1|11|few|TRBJ1-1
TGTGCCAGCAGTGCTTACACCGTAGCTTTCTTT
CASSAYTVAFF
>NA|TRBV27|14|NA|TRBJ2-3
TGTGCCAGCAGTTGGTTAGCGGCCACAGATACGCAGTATTTT
CASSWLAATDTQYF
>NA|TRBV28|13|once|TRBJ1-2
TGTGCCAGCAGGGCCCCTATGTCGGGTGGCTACACCTTC
CASRAPMSGGYTF
>TRBD1|TRBV5-5|15|NA|TRBJ2-7
TGTGCCAGCAGTTTTTTCCGGGACAGCTCCTACGAGCAGTACTTC
CASSFFRDSSYEQYF
>TRBD2|TRBV4-1|15|NA|TRBJ2-1
TGCGCCAGCAGCCGAACCAGGACTAGCGAGAATGAGCAGTTCTTC
CASSRTRTSENEQFF
>NA|TRBV10-3|12|NA|TRBJ2-3
TGTGCCACCGCGCGGGACACAGATACGCAGTATTTT
CATARDTDTQYF
>NA|TRBV5-4|15|NA|TRBJ1-6
TGTGCCAGCAGCTTTCGTACAAGGGAGAATTCACCCCTCCACTTT
CASSFRTRENSPLHF
>TRBD1|TRBV27|12|NA|TRBJ1-2
TGTGCCAGCAGCCTACAGGGGGAAGGCTACACCTTC
CASSLQGEGYTF
>TRBD2|TRBV15|13|NA|TRBJ2-1
TGTGCCACCACGGCGGCGGGAGGCCCCGAGCAGTTCTTC
CATTAAGGPEQFF
>NA|TRBV28|15|few|TRBJ1-5
TGTGCCAGCAGTTTAAGGACGGGAGGAGTTCAGCCCCAGCATTTT
CASSLRTGGVQPQHF
>TRBD1|TRBV14|16|NA|TRBJ2-7
TGTGCCAGCAGCCATCCGGACATGACAGGGATCTACGAGCAGTACTTC
CASSHPDMTGIYEQYF
>NA|TRBV27|13|NA|TRBJ1-1
TGTGCCAGCAGTCCCGCAGGGAACACTGAAGCTTTCTTT
CASSPAGNTEAFF
>NA|TRBV5-1|16|NA|TRBJ2-7
TGCGCCAGCAGCTTGAGAGGCCCTACCACCTCCTACGAGCAGTACTTC
CASSLRGPTTSYEQYF
>TRBD1|TRBV5-1|16|NA|TRBJ2-7
TGCGCCAGCAGCTTGCGTCCGTGGGACAGGGACTACGAGCAGTACTTC
CASSLRPWDRDYEQYF
>TRBD1|TRBV4-1|16|few|TRBJ2-1
TGCGCCAGCAGCCATGACAGGGGGCCCTCCTACAATGAGCAGTTCTTC
CASSHDRGPSYNEQFF
>TRBD1|TRBV28|16|once|TRBJ1-2
TGTGCCAGCAGCCAGCCCGGGACAGGACTAAGCTATGGCTACACCTTC
CASSQPGTGLSYGYTF
>NA|TRBV18|16|NA|TRBJ2-6
TGTGCCAGCTCACCGAGGCAGAACTCTGGGGCCAACGTCCTGACTTTC
CASSPRQNSGANVLTF
>TRBD2|TRBV7-2|14|NA|TRBJ2-3
TGTGCCAGCAGCTATAGCGGGGGGGTAGATACGCAGTATTTT
CASSYSGGVDTQYF
>TRBD1|TRBV18|15|NA|TRBJ1-5
TGTGCCAGCTCAGCCTCGGGACAGGGGTATCAGCCCCAGCATTTT
CASSASGQGYQPQHF
>NA|TRBV7-6|14|NA|TRBJ2-1
TGTGCCAGCAGCTCCCGATTACGGACTCGGGAGCAGTTCTTC
CASSSRLRTREQFF
>NA|TRBV19|18|NA|TRBJ1-5
TGTGCCAGTAGTATTGGAGCCCTGGGGCTCCATAGCAATCAGCCCCAGCATTTT
CASSIGALGLHSNQPQHF
>NA|TRBV27|15|NA|TRBJ2-1
TGTGCCAGCAGTGGGATGGGGGGCTCCTACAATGAGCAGTTCTTC
CASSGMGGSYNEQFF
>NA|TRBV7-8|15|NA|TRBJ1-2
TGTGCCAGCCGCCCCTCTGTAGGCCTTGCGGGGGGCTACACCTTC
CASRPSVGLAGGYTF
>NA|TRBV6-6|12|NA|TRBJ2-5
TGTGCCAGCAGTTTCAGCCAAGAGACCCAGTACTTC
CASSFSQETQYF
>TRBD1|TRBV7-2|16|once|TRBJ1-5
TGTGCCAGCAGCTTAAACACGGGACAGGGGCGTCAGCCCCAGCATTTT
CASSLNTGQGRQPQHF
>NA|TRBV5-8|14|NA|TRBJ2-1
TGTGCCAGCCTCCAGGGAAAAGCCTACAATGAGCAGTTCTTC
CASLQGKAYNEQFF
>TRBD1|TRBV4-1|16|once|TRBJ1-5
TGCGCCAGCAGCCCCGGACAGGCGAGCCCAAATCAGCCCCAGCATTTT
CASSPGQASPNQPQHF
>TRBD2|TRBV6-5|15|NA|TRBJ2-7
TGTGCCAGCAGTTACGGGTCTAGCGGGGAGTACGAGCAGTACTTC
CASSYGSSGEYEQYF
>NA|TRBV18|15|NA|TRBJ1-3
TGTGCCAGCTCACCACCGTCCAGGGGTGGAAACACCATATATTTT
CASSPPSRGGNTIYF
>TRBD2|TRBV11-3|19|NA|TRBJ2-3
TGTGCCAGCAGCTTAGGGACTAGCGGGAGAAAGGAGGGCACAGATACGCAGTATTTT
CASSLGTSGRKEGTDTQYF
>NA|TRBV9|14|NA|TRBJ2-3
TGTGCCAGCTCTACAGAGGGTGGAGGATTTAAGCAGTATTTT
CASSTEGGGFKQYF
>NA|TRBV29-1|14|NA|TRBJ1-2
TGCAGCGTTGAAGATCCCTCCGCGTTTTATGGCTACACCTTC
CSVEDPSAFYGYTF
>NA|TRBV7-2|14|NA|TRBJ2-7
TGTGCCAGCAGCCAAGACTACTACTCCTACGAGCAGTACTTC
CASSQDYYSYEQYF
>TRBD1|TRBV19|17|NA|TRBJ2-1
TGTGCCAGTAGTATGGGGACAGTTTTCCCCCACAGCCTTGCGACGTTCTTC
CASSMGTVFPHSLATFF
>NA|TRBV28|14|NA|TRBJ2-7
TGTGCCAGCCACAAACCCGGGTTCTCCTACGAGCAGTACTTC
CASHKPGFSYEQYF
>NA|TRBV30|14|NA|TRBJ1-4
TGTGCCTGGAGTGTAGCACAGCCTAATGAAAAACTGTTTTTT
CAWSVAQPNEKLFF
>TRBD1|TRBV5-5|16|NA|TRBJ1-1
TGTGCCAGCAGCATCGGGACAGGGGGCCGGAACACTGAAGCTTTCTTT
CASSIGTGGRNTEAFF
>TRBD2|TRBV6-1|17|NA|TRBJ2-3
TGTGCCAGCAGTGAAGCGAGAACTAGCGGGGGCTCAGATACGCAGTATTTT
CASSEARTSGGSDTQYF
>NA|TRBV21-1|14|NA|TRBJ1-1
TGTGCCAGCAGCAAAGATACAGGGGACACTGAAGCTTTCTTT
CASSKDTGDTEAFF
>TRBD2|TRBV6-5|14|NA|TRBJ2-1
TGTGCCAGCAGCCCCGGGAGGGCTTACAATGAGCAGTTCTTC
CASSPGRAYNEQFF
>TRBD1|TRBV7-3|14|NA|TRBJ1-1
TGTGCCAGCAGCTCCACAGGGGGCGCATCTGAAGCTTTCTTT
CASSSTGGASEAFF
>TRBD1|TRBV5-1|14|once|TRBJ1-2
TGCGCCAGCAGCTCCACAGGGGGCTCCTATGGCTACACCTTC
CASSSTGGSYGYTF
>TRBD1|TRBV28|16|few|TRBJ2-2
TGTGCCAGCAGTAACCTGCGGACAGGGGACACCGGGGAGCTGTTTTTT
CASSNLRTGDTGELFF